Listed here are 25 T cell receptor beta chains from one sample, sequenced in a study of T cell responses to AZD1222 COVID-19 vaccine. Only in-frame clones appear in the TCRdb table, and some are missing; sequencing was by immunoSEQ multiplex PCR. The sample records roughly 250,000 clones, just over 90% being singletons. Sequencing used peripheral blood, obtained on day 0 of AZD1222 vaccination. The receptors here all came from an adult in good health.

This chain links TRBV12-3 or TRBV12-4 with TRBJ2-3, with 8 nucleotides matching TRBD2. The CDR3 consists of 13 residues. The trim removed 11 bases at V and 0 bases at J, leaving 4 bases unmatched. CDR3 amino acids: CASRLASTDTQYF. The DNA for the CDR3 is TGTGCCTCACGACTAGCGAGCACAGATACGCAGTATTTT.

This chain connects TRBV7-3 to TRBJ2-1, with TRBD2 identical over 8 bases. The CDR3 loop spans 15 amino acids. Germline CDR1 is SGHTA and CDR2 is FQGTGA. The J segment lost 2 bases and the V segment lost 3 bases, leaving 3 bases of the junction unmatched. The CDR3 coding sequence is TGTGCCAGCAGCTTGCCGGGGGGGACCTACAATGAGCAGTTCTTC. Amino acids: CASSLPGGTYNEQFF. Full variable domain (missing parts from reference TRBV7-3 and TRBJ2-1): GAGVSQTPSNKVTEKGKYVELRCDPISGHTALYWYRQSLGQGPEFLIYFQGTGAADDSGLPNDRFFAVRPEGSVSTLKIQRTERGDSAVYLCASSLPGGTYNEQFFGPGTRLTVL.

The rearrangement joins TRBV28 to TRBJ2-7; the D gene is possibly TRBD1 (6 bases). The CDR3 sequence is 13 residues long. The V gene lost 6 bases and the J gene lost 4 bases, with 13 bases spanning the gap. The germline V gene has CDR1 MDHEN and CDR2 SYDVKM. The CDR3 sequence: CASRKQGVYEQYF. CDR3 DNA sequence: TGTGCCAGCAGGAAACAGGGCGTATACGAGCAGTACTTC. The entire variable domain, with the rest obtained from reference TRBV28 and TRBJ2-7, is as follows: DVKVTQSSRYLVKRTGEKVFLECVQDMDHENMFWYRQDPGLGLRLIYFSYDVKMKEKGDIPEGYSVSREKKERFSLILESASTNQTSMYLCASRKQGVYEQYFGPGTRLTVT.

The chain recombines TRBV7-9 with TRBJ1-5; 12 positions agree with TRBD1. V lost 5 bases, J lost 6 bases, and 5 bases stayed unmatched. This CDR3 is 15 amino acids long. Germline CDR1 reads SEHNR; CDR2 reads FQNEAQ (reference sequence). The CDR3 coding sequence is TGTGCCAGCAGCGTGGGACAGGGGGCATTTCAGCCCCAGCATTTT. Protein sequence: CASSVGQGAFQPQHF.

The chain recombines TRBV28 with TRBJ2-1, with TRBD1 matching over 7 bases. The CDR3 runs to 15 residues. V lost 6 bases, J lost 2 bases, and 7 bases stayed unmatched. CDR1 MDHEN and CDR2 SYDVKM come from the germline V gene. In DNA, the CDR3 is TGTGCCAGCAGCCTCGACAGGGTAGCCTACAATGAGCAGTTCTTC. Translating gives CASSLDRVAYNEQFF.

The V and J genes are TRBV14 and TRBJ1-2; D is undetermined. Per the germline V gene, CDR1 is SGHDN and CDR2 is FVKESK. This CDR3 is 12 amino acids long. The ends were cut back, 0 bases at V and 4 bases at J, with 3 bases in the middle. The CDR3 region has the DNA TGTGCCAGCAGCCAAGATATCTATGGCTACACCTTC. It translates to CASSQDIYGYTF. Filled out from reference TRBV14 and TRBJ1-2, the complete variable domain reads EAGVTQFPSHSVIEKGQTVTLRCDPISGHDNLYWYRRVMGKEIKFLLHFVKESKQDESGMPNNRFLAERTGGTYSTLKVQPAELEDSGVYFCASSQDIYGYTFGSGTRLTVV.

The rearrangement uses TRBV4-1 and TRBJ2-3, with 12 bases identical to TRBD2. The CDR3 is 17 amino acids. Trimming removed 2 bases from V and 5 bases from J; junction bases left unmatched: 8. CDR1 is MGHRA, CDR2 YSYEKL, per germline. As DNA, the CDR3 is TGCGCCAGCAGCCAAAATCTAGCGGGGGGGTCTGTAGATACGCAGTATTTT. Protein product: CASSQNLAGGSVDTQYF.

The chain links TRBV28 to TRBJ2-5; either TRBD1 or TRBD2 may supply D (5 bases each). This CDR3 has 17 residues. The ends were cut back, 6 bases at V and 0 bases at J, with 20 bases in the middle. Germline V gives CDR1 MDHEN, CDR2 SYDVKM. The CDR3 bases are TGTGCCAGCAGCTCCTCGAGGAGGACACCGTACCAAGAGACCCAGTACTTC. This codes for CASSSSRRTPYQETQYF.

V is TRBV4-2 and J is TRBJ1-3; D unclear. Germline values: CDR1 LGHNA, CDR2 YNFKEQ. The CDR3 is 16 amino acids. Between the trimmed V and J ends, which lost 4 bases and 3 bases, there was a span of 16 bases. The CDR3, as DNA: TGTGCCAGCAGCCGTGAGTTGGGAGTTGGTGGAAACACCATATATTTT. This codes for CASSRELGVGGNTIYF.

As DNA, the CDR3 is TGTGCCAGCAGCCTCGGGACTCCGGGAGCCAAAAACATTCAGTACTTC. This encodes CASSLGTPGAKNIQYF. The chain employs TRBV7-9 and TRBJ2-4, with a possible D match to TRBD2 (6 bases). Deletions cut 5 bases from V and 0 bases from J, with 14 bases between. The CDR3 has 16 amino acids. CDR1 is SEHNR, CDR2 FQNEAQ, per germline (reference sequence).

The chain joins TRBV28 to TRBJ1-3; no reliable D call. The CDR3 is 13 residues long. V shed 2 bases and J shed 4 bases, with 6 bases lying between them. CDR1 and CDR2 (germline): MDHEN, SYDVKM. This CDR3 is CASSLGRGNTIYF. In DNA, the CDR3 is TGTGCCAGCAGTTTAGGCAGGGGAAACACCATATATTTT.

The chain combines TRBV19 with TRBJ2-7; D is possibly TRBD1 (6 bases). Trimming removed 9 bases from V and 6 bases from J, with 18 bases in between. From germline, CDR1 is LNHDA and CDR2 SQIVND (reference sequence). The CDR3 consists of 13 residues. CDR3 bases: TGTGCCAGCTCGGACAGTTCTCGGATCGAGCAGTACTTC. Amino acid sequence: CASSDSSRIEQYF.

This clone occurred once. The chain recombines TRBV10-3 with TRBJ1-2; 9 bases agree with TRBD1. CDR1 ENHRY and CDR2 SYGVKD come from the germline V gene. After removal of 5 bases from V and 4 bases from J, the junction contained 14 bases not matched to a gene. This CDR3 has 17 residues. The CDR3 reads CAISRGKGTGRVYGYTF. The CDR3 region has the DNA TGTGCCATCAGTCGCGGGAAGGGGACAGGGCGGGTCTATGGCTACACCTTC.

This clone was seen just once. The chain couples TRBV11-1 to TRBJ2-7; TRBD1 aligns across 10 bases. The germline V gene encodes CDR1 SGHAT and CDR2 FQDESV (reference sequence). V trimming: 4 bases; J trimming: 0 bases; junction bases outside the gene matches: 3. The CDR3 has 15 residues. CDR3 sequence: CASSSGQGSSYEQYF. The CDR3 nucleotides read TGTGCCAGCAGCTCGGGACAGGGGTCCTCCTACGAGCAGTACTTC.

The rearrangement joins TRBV28 to TRBJ2-7; D possibly corresponds to TRBD1 (5 bases). V was cut by 6 bases and J by 2 bases, with 17 bases left in between. This CDR3 comprises 15 residues. Germline V gene data show CDR1 as MDHEN and CDR2 as SYDVKM. The CDR3 sequence: CASRGLERLTYEQYF. In DNA, the CDR3 is TGTGCCAGCAGGGGGCTGGAGCGCCTCACCTACGAGCAGTACTTC.

The chain is built from TRBV10-3 and TRBJ1-6, with TRBD1 matching 8 bases. Germline loops: CDR1 ENHRY, CDR2 SYGVKD. V lost 6 bases to trimming and J lost 7 bases; unmatched junction nucleotides: 5. The CDR3 has 14 residues. The CDR3 DNA reads as TGTGCCATCAGCCGCGGACAGGGAAATTCACCCCTCCACTTT. The encoded protein is CAISRGQGNSPLHF.

Only a few counts were recorded for this clone. CDR3 DNA: TGTGCCAGCAGTTGGTCAGGGGGCGCGGGAGATACGCAGTATTTT. Translating gives CASSWSGGAGDTQYF. V and J are TRBV6-5 and TRBJ2-3; 8 nucleotides match TRBD1. The CDR3 runs 15 residues. Germline values: CDR1 MNHEY, CDR2 SVGAGI. After removal of 4 bases from V and 5 bases from J, the junction contained 8 bases not matched to a gene.

In the case of this clone: Other nucleotide sequences from this sample produce the same CDR3. J is TRBJ1-5 and V is TRBV4-1; D not certain. V was pared by 0 bases and J by 4 bases, with 4 bases between. Germline V gives CDR1 MGHRA, CDR2 YSYEKL. The CDR3 length is 13 residues. The DNA of the CDR3 is TGCGCCAGCAGCCAAGAACGGAATCAGCCCCAGCATTTT. Translation: CASSQERNQPQHF.

The chain employs TRBV5-4 and TRBJ2-3; 14 bases map to TRBD2. CDR1 is SGHNT, CDR2 YYREEE, per germline (reference sequence). The CDR3 length is 16 residues. The V segment lost 4 bases and the J segment 4 bases; nucleotides outside the gene matches: 5. The CDR3 spells CASSAQTSGRADTQYF. The CDR3 DNA is TGTGCCAGCAGCGCCCAGACTAGCGGGAGGGCAGATACGCAGTATTTT.

This chain uses TRBV15 with TRBJ1-4; no firm D call. Trimming left V 5 bases short and J 8 bases short, with 12 bases between. The CDR3 consists of 13 residues. Per the germline V gene, CDR1 is LNHNV and CDR2 is YYDKDF (reference sequence). Written as DNA, the CDR3 is TGTGCCACCAGCGCCGATAGGGAAGAAAAACTGTTTTTT. Its protein is CATSADREEKLFF.

The V gene is TRBV3-1 (or the pseudogene TRBV3-2), the J gene TRBJ1-6; a possible D gene is TRBD1 (5 bases). The CDR3 contains 12 residues. The V and J ends lost 2 bases and 12 bases respectively, with 8 bases between them. Germline V gives CDR1 LGHDT, CDR2 YNNKEL (reference sequence). CDR3: CASSQRRGPLHF. Here the CDR3 DNA reads TGTGCCAGCAGCCAAAGGAGGGGACCCCTCCACTTT.

In DNA, the CDR3 is TGTGCCAGTAGTGACAGGACCGGGCAGCCCCAGCATTTT. Translated: CASSDRTGQPQHF. J is TRBJ1-5 and V is TRBV19, with a tentative D call TRBD1 (6 bases). V lost 5 bases and J 7 bases, leaving 12 bases between the germline ends. This CDR3 has 13 residues. From germline, CDR1 is LNHDA and CDR2 SQIVND (reference sequence).

The chain uses TRBV30 and TRBJ2-3; D is perhaps TRBD1 (6 bases). Trimming shortened V by 3 bases and J by 2 bases, and 12 bases separated the two germline ends. CDR1 GTSNPN and CDR2 SVGIG come from the germline V gene (reference sequence). This CDR3 is 14 amino acids long. The DNA for the CDR3 is TGTGCCTGGAGGATCAGGGGACCCACAGATACGCAGTATTTT. Its translation: CAWRIRGPTDTQYF.

The V call is TRBV7-2, the J call TRBJ2-7; possibly TRBD2 for D (7 bases). The CDR3 length is 15 residues. Trimming took 5 bases from V and 2 from J, leaving 16 bases between them. Germline CDR1 is SGHTA and CDR2 is FQGNSA. The CDR3 loop is CASSPMGGTTYEQYF. DNA for the CDR3: TGTGCCAGCAGCCCCATGGGAGGGACAACCTACGAGCAGTACTTC. The full variable domain, rest sourced from reference TRBV7-2 and TRBJ2-7, is GAGVSQSPSNKVTEKGKDVELRCDPISGHTALYWYRQSLGQGLEFLIYFQGNSAPDKSGLPSDRFSAERTGGSVSTLTIQRTQQEDSAVYLCASSPMGGTTYEQYFGPGTRLTVT.

The chain couples TRBV9 to TRBJ2-1; TRBD1 aligns across 11 bases. Germline loops: CDR1 SGDLS, CDR2 YYNGEE. The CDR3 extends over 15 amino acids. The V segment lost 4 bases and the J segment 1 base; nucleotides outside the gene matches: 1. CDR3 DNA sequence: TGTGCCAGCAGCCGGGACAGGGGGTCCTACAATGAGCAGTTCTTC. Translation gives CASSRDRGSYNEQFF.